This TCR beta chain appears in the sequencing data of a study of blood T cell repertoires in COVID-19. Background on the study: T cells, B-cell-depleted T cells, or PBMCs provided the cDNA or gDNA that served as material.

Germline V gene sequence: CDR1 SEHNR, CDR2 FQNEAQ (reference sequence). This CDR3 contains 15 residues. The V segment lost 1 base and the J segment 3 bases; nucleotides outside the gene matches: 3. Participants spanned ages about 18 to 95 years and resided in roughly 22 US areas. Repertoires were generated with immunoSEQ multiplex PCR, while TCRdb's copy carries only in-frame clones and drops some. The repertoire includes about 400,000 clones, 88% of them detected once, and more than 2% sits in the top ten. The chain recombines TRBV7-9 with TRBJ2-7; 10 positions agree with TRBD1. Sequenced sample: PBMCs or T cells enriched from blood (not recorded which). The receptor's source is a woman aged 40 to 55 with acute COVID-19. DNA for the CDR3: TGTGCCAGCAGCTTAGTGACAGGGGGCCACTACGAGCAGTACTTC. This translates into CASSLVTGGHYEQYF.